This T cell receptor beta chain was sequenced in a study of cytomegalovirus exposure and HLA in healthy donors. Study-level points and caveats: A later analysis reportedly identified an Asian-associated ancestry cluster as carrying fewer N-insertions than the roughly 700-donor mean. Presence/absence analyses assumed roughly uniform sequencing depth across donors. Productive status was seen about 90% or about 30% of the time for most TCR beta V segments in an earlier analysis.

This clone was observed many times. Its cognate antigen is unknown. The CDR3 is 15 residues long. In germline, CDR1 is LNHDA, CDR2 SQIVND (reference sequence). V trimming: 6 bases; J trimming: 6 bases; junction bases outside the gene matches: 9. Vbeta (60) and Jbeta (13) primers were used in the PCR. Authors' analysis steps: Among the unique TCR beta chains that a later analysis counted, about 84 million in all, about 10 million were shared. Produced via immunoSEQ multiplex PCR; TCRdb's table is partial and in-frame only. The V and J calls and clone size are taken from that table; D and trimming were inferred from the DNA. The data show over 200,000 clones, about 72% seen once.

This rearrangement joins TRBV19 to TRBJ1-5; 9 bases are a match to TRBD1. The clonotype comes from a male donor in good health and CMV-seronegative. Sequencing used PBMCs. The CDR3 protein is CASRPEDRGAQPQHF. CDR3 nucleotides: TGTGCCAGTAGACCCGAGGACAGGGGCGCTCAGCCCCAGCATTTT.